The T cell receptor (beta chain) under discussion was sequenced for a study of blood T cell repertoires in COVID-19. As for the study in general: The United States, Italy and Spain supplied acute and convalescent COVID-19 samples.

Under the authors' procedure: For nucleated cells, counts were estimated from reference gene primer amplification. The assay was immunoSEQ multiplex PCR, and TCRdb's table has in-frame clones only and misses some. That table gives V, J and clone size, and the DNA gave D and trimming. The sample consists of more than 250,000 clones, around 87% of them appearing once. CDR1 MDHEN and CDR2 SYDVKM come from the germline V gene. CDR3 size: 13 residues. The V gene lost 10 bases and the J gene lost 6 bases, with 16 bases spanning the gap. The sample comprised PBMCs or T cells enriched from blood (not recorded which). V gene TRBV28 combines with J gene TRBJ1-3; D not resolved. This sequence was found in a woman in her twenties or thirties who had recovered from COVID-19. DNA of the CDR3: TGTGCCACCAACCTCCCGGGGTTAAACACCATATATTTT. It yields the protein CATNLPGLNTIYF.